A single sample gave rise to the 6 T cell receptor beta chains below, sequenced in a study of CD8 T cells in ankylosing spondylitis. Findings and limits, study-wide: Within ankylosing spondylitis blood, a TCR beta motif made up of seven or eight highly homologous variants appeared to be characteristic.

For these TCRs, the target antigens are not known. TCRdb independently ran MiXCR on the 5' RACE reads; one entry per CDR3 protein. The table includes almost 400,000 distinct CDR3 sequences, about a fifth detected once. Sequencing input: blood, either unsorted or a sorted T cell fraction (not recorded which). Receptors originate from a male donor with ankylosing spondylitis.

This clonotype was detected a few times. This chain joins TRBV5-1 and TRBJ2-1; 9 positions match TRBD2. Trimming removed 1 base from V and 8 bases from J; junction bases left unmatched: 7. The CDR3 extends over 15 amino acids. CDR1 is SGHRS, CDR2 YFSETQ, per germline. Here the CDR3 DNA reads TGCGCCAGCAGCTTGCCTAGCGGGACGGGCGATGAGCAGTTCTTC. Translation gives CASSLPSGTGDEQFF.

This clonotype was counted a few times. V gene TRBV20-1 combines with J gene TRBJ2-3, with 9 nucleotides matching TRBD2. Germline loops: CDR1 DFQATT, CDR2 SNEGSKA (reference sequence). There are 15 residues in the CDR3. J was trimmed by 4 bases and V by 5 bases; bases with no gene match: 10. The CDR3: CSAPGAGGLSDTQYF. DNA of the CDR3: TGCAGTGCTCCAGGGGCGGGAGGGCTCTCAGATACGCAGTATTTT.

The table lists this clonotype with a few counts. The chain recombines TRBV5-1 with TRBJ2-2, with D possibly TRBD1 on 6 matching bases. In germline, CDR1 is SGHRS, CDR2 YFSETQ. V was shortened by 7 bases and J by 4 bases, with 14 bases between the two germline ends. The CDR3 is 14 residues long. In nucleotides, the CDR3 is TGCGCCAGCGCCCAGGACAGATCCACCGGGGAGCTGTTTTTT. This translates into CASAQDRSTGELFF.

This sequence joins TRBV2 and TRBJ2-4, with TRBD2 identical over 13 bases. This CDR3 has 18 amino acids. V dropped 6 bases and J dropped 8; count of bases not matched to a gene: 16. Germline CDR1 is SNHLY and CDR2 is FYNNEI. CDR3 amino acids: CASSGLVLAGGKDDIQYF. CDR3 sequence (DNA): TGTGCCAGCAGCGGACTTGTACTAGCGGGAGGGAAGGATGACATTCAGTACTTC.

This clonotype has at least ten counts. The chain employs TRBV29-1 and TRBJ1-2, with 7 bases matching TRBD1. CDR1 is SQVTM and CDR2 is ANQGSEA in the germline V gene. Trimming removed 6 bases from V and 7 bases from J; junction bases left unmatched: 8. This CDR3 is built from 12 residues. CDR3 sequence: CSVDPRGGGYTF. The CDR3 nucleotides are TGCAGCGTAGACCCCAGGGGGGGTGGCTACACCTTC.

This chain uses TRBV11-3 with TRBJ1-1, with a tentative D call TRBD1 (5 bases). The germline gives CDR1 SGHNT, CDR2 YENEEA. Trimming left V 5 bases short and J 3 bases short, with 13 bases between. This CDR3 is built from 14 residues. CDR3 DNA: TGTGCCAGCAGCCCAGCAGGGACCCACACTGAAGCTTTCTTT. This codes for CASSPAGTHTEAFF.